This T cell receptor (beta chain) is drawn from a study of blood T cell repertoires in COVID-19. Study summary: Acute-phase and convalescent COVID-19 samples originated in the United States, Italy and Spain. Nucleic acid was either cDNA or gDNA, and it came from T cells, B-cell-depleted T cells, or PBMCs.

The CDR3 is made up of 14 amino acids. Germline-derived CDR1 and CDR2 are SGHNT and YYREEE (reference sequence). Trimming stripped 0 bases from V and 0 bases from J, with 7 bases between. Study processing details: Amplification from reference gene primers served as the basis for estimated nucleated cell counts. Some clones are missing from TCRdb's copy, which holds only in-frame ones; the method was immunoSEQ multiplex PCR. That table supplies the V and J calls and clone size; D and trimming were determined from the DNA. Here the sample spans about 98,000 clones, 70% to 90% being singletons. There are a few counts of this clone.

The V gene is TRBV5-4, the J gene TRBJ2-7; D is uncertain. The sequencing sample was made of peripheral blood. The sequence was obtained from a man in his fifties or sixties with acute or convalescent COVID-19. CDR3 loop: CASSLVPDSYEQYF. CDR3 sequence (DNA): TGTGCCAGCAGCTTGGTTCCAGACTCCTACGAGCAGTACTTC. Full variable domain (missing parts from reference TRBV5-4 and TRBJ2-7): ETGVTQSPTHLIKTRGQQVTLRCSSQSGHNTVSWYQQALGQGPQFIFQYYREEENGRGNFPPRFSGLQFPNYSSELNVNALELDDSALYLCASSLVPDSYEQYFGPGTRLTVT.